The next 13 T cell receptor beta chains were all read from a single sample in a study of cytomegalovirus exposure and HLA in healthy donors (dated by TCRdb to about 2017). The protocol used for the library was the immunoSEQ multiplex PCR assay. For the multiplex PCR, a mixture combining 60 forward primers for TCR Vbeta segments and 13 reverse primers for TCR Jbeta segments was used. This immuneACCESS table, as held by TCRdb, lists in-frame sequences with V and J called but not all clones. Of the missing ones, under half trace to an unresolved V gene in checked studies; the others have no known cause. Here the sample has more than 130,000 clones; around 76% occur a single time. The ten largest clones capture 2.8% of the sample. Sequencing was carried out using PBMCs. The receptors derive from a male donor in good health and CMV-seronegative.

This chain joins TRBV30 and TRBJ1-4; TRBD1 aligns across 8 bases. Germline V lookup: CDR1 GTSNPN, CDR2 SVGIG (reference sequence). The CDR3 consists of 16 residues. J was trimmed by 7 bases and V by 3 bases; bases with no gene match: 13. In DNA, the CDR3 is TGTGCCTGGAGCCCAAAGGGTGCAGGGGGCGTTGAAAAACTGTTTTTT. This translates into CAWSPKGAGGVEKLFF.

The chain links TRBV21-1 to TRBJ1-1. TRBV21-1 is tagged as a pseudogene. The CDR3 spans 13 residues. CDR3 DNA: TGTGCCAGCAGCAAAGGTAGAGGGTTTGAAGCTTTCTTT. Its translation: CASSKGRGFEAFF.

V gene TRBV2 combines with J gene TRBJ1-1, with D unclear. Germline CDR1 is SNHLY and CDR2 is FYNNEI. CDR3 length: 14 amino acids. Trimming removed 6 bases at V and 0 bases at J, with 11 bases between. CDR3 DNA sequence: TGTGCCAGCAGCCCCAGGTTCATGAACACTGAAGCTTTCTTT. Translation gives CASSPRFMNTEAFF.

The chain carries TRBV4-1 and TRBJ2-3, with 8 bases identical to TRBD2. Unmatched junction bases numbered 13, after V lost 2 bases and J lost 9 bases. Germline-derived CDR1 and CDR2 are MGHRA and YSYEKL. The CDR3 covers 16 residues. The CDR3 bases are TGCGCCAGCAGCCAACGAGAAGCGGGAGATCGGCGGACGCAGTATTTT. As protein: CASSQREAGDRRTQYF.

This clone has more than one count but fewer than ten. The V call is TRBV2, the J call TRBJ2-2; weak D call: TRBD2 (5 bases). Germline-derived CDR1 and CDR2 are SNHLY and FYNNEI. V lost 5 bases to trimming and J lost 2 bases, with 9 bases between them. The CDR3 extends over 14 amino acids. CDR3 nucleotides: TGTGCCAGCAGTCAGCTAGCTAACACCGGGGAGCTGTTTTTT. Amino acids: CASSQLANTGELFF.

The chain recombines TRBV6-1 with TRBJ2-5; D gene unclear. V dropped 7 bases and J dropped 1 base, with 13 bases sitting between them. The germline CDR1 and CDR2 sequences are MNHNS and SASEGT. The CDR3 runs 14 residues. The CDR3 DNA sequence: TGTGCCAGCAACGATCTTAGGAGCCAAGAGACCCAGTACTTC. It is translated as CASNDLRSQETQYF.

The rearrangement joins TRBV5-4 to TRBJ2-7, with 7 positions matching TRBD1. CDR3 length: 15 residues. V was clipped by 5 bases and J by 3 bases; unmatched bases: 11. In germline, CDR1 is SGHNT, CDR2 YYREEE (reference sequence). CDR3 amino acids: CASRWGQQTGYEQYF. CDR3 DNA: TGTGCCAGCAGGTGGGGACAGCAAACCGGCTACGAGCAGTACTTC.

This clone has only one observation. V usage is TRBV19 and J usage is TRBJ1-5, with TRBD1 matching 7 bases. The CDR3 extends over 17 amino acids. The V segment lost 7 bases and the J segment 4 bases; nucleotides outside the gene matches: 16. The germline gives CDR1 LNHDA, CDR2 SQIVND (reference sequence). The CDR3 loop reads CASNEQGQTTPNQPQHF. The CDR3, as DNA: TGTGCCAGTAACGAACAGGGACAGACAACGCCAAATCAGCCCCAGCATTTT.

The gene calls are TRBV12-1 and TRBJ2-1; TRBD2 is the table's D call and was not checked against the DNA. TRBV12-1 is a pseudogene locus. The CDR3 consists of 18 residues. In DNA form, the CDR3 reads TGTGCCAGCCGCACCGGTGGGGGGGAGGGCCGGGGTAACAATGAGCAGTTCTTC. This sequence encodes CASRTGGGEGRGNNEQFF.

The genes are TRBV29-1 and TRBJ2-1; the match to TRBD2 covers 12 bases. Germline values: CDR1 SQVTM, CDR2 ANQGSEA. The CDR3 loop spans 16 amino acids. V shed 0 bases and J 7 bases; nucleotides not matched to a gene: 7. CDR3 coding DNA: TGCAGCGTTGAAGACCGGGGGGGGACTAGCGGGAATGAGCAGTTCTTC. This encodes CSVEDRGGTSGNEQFF.

This clone has just a few counts. V gene TRBV4-1 combines with J gene TRBJ1-2; D remains ambiguous. The CDR3 consists of 12 residues. CDR1 MGHRA and CDR2 YSYEKL come from the germline V gene. The V and J ends lost 0 bases and 10 bases respectively, with 9 bases between them. In DNA form, the CDR3 reads TGCGCCAGCAGCCAAGAAACTGGAGACTACACCTTC. This sequence encodes CASSQETGDYTF.

The CDR3 region has the DNA TGTGCCAGCAGCCACCTAGCGGGAGGAGAGACCCAGTACTTC. Protein product: CASSHLAGGETQYF. The rearrangement joins TRBV5-6 to TRBJ2-5; TRBD2 aligns across 11 bases. The ends lost 4 bases at V and 4 bases at J; junction bases unmatched: 3. The CDR3 has 14 amino acids. Germline V gene data show CDR1 as SGHDT and CDR2 as YYEEEE.

The chain combines TRBV6-5 with TRBJ1-1, with a tentative D call TRBD1 (5 bases). The CDR3 spans 15 residues. V lost 5 bases and J 6 bases, leaving 19 bases between the germline ends. Germline V gene sequence: CDR1 MNHEY, CDR2 SVGAGI. The CDR3 coding sequence is TGTGCCAGCAGTCCCCCCTTGGGGCCGATTGCTGAAGCTTTCTTT. It encodes CASSPPLGPIAEAFF.